The sequence of this T cell receptor (beta chain) was determined in a study of T cell responses to AZD1222 COVID-19 vaccine. Sequencing was performed with immunoSEQ multiplex PCR; in TCRdb, only in-frame clones are kept and a portion is missing. The table lists 190,000 or so clones, approximately 94% of them singletons. Concerning this clone itself: Its antigen remains unidentified.

Overall study findings and caveats: Nearly half of spike-specific TCRs reportedly target variant regions that are unmutated in the B.1.351 and B.1.1.7 variants. Most donors were white British and more were female, and clonal diversity was possibly underestimated. The repertoires were collected only after the peak T cell response.

Trimming at V came to 5 bases and at J to 3 bases, leaving 4 bases not matched to a gene. CDR1 is LNHDA, CDR2 SQIVND, per germline (reference sequence). The CDR3 is made up of 13 amino acids. The TCR sequence derives from an adult who received the AZD1222 COVID-19 vaccine. The source was peripheral blood, collected 28 days after the second AZD1222 dose. This chain links TRBV19 with TRBJ2-7; TRBD1 matches at 7 bases. CDR3 sequence: CASSSRQGYEQYF. CDR3 in DNA: TGTGCCAGTAGTTCCAGACAGGGCTACGAGCAGTACTTC. The complete variable domain, with remaining parts taken from reference TRBV19 and TRBJ2-7, reads DGGITQSPKYLFRKEGQNVTLSCEQNLNHDAMYWYRQDPGQGLRLIYYSQIVNDFQKGDIAEGYSVSREKKESFPLTVTSAQKNPTAFYLCASSSRQGYEQYFGPGTRLTVT.